Reported below is one TCR beta chain. The data were produced by immunoSEQ multiplex PCR, yet TCRdb's version contains in-frame clones alone and is incomplete. The top ten clones hold almost 4% of a sample with roughly 60,000 clones, around 87% of them seen once. This entry comes from a study of OX40 agonist ivuxolimab in advanced cancers. Trimming took off 6 bases at V and 5 bases at J, with 14 bases between the two ends. CDR1 and CDR2 (germline): KGHSH, LQKENI. This CDR3 has 14 amino acids. The sequence derives from an adult with an advanced solid tumor such as melanoma, head and neck, liver or kidney cancer. The V call is TRBV18, the J call TRBJ1-5; D gene uncertain. Specimen: CD4+ or CD8+ T cells sorted from blood, collected in a trial of the OX40 agonist ivuxolimab. The CDR3: CASSLNDQDQPQHF. The CDR3 nucleotides read TGTGCCAGCTCTCTAAATGATCAGGATCAGCCCCAGCATTTT. The full variable domain, with the rest looked up from reference TRBV18 and TRBJ1-5, is NAGVMQNPRHLVRRRGQEARLRCSPMKGHSHVYWYRQLPEEGLKFMVYLQKENIIDESGMPKERFSAEFPKEGPSILRIQQVVRGDSAAYFCASSLNDQDQPQHFGDGTRLSIL.